The clone carrying this TCR beta chain was picked up many times. The sample is drawn from a study of regulatory T cells in long-lasting Graves disease. According to the study, TCR beta libraries were built with iRepertoire HTBI primers and CDR3-region Arm-PCR. Original processing notes: The samples yielded fewer than 75 TRBV and roughly 14 TRBJ segments. TCRdb reanalysed the multiplex PCR reads using MiXCR and keeps one entry per CDR3 protein. These V and J calls rely on TCRdb rather than the paper's analysis. The data hold about 530,000 distinct CDR3 sequences, with around 15% observed a single time. Documented time point: newly diagnosed GD, antithyroid drugs for less than 3 months. Making the TCR library involved RNA that had been extracted from PBMCs. The same data also contributed to another study, on T cells in Graves' hyperthyroidism and ophthalmopathy. That source reports: Most clonotypes expanded in the thyroid (above 0.001) were also present in blood.

The sequence came from a woman aged 35-65 years with Graves disease. Sample: peripheral blood mononuclear cells (PBMCs), taken at new diagnosis, from a patient treated with antithyroid drugs.

For the CDR3, the DNA is TGTGCCAGCAGAACGACATTTCCCATGAACACTGAAGCTTTCTTT. Translated, it gives CASRTTFPMNTEAFF. This chain uses TRBV6-1 with TRBJ1-1; D not certain. Between the trimmed V and J ends, which lost 6 bases and 0 bases, there was a span of 14 bases. Germline CDR1 is MNHNS and CDR2 is SASEGT. The CDR3 runs 15 residues.